This entry concerns a single T cell receptor (beta chain). A junction end diverges from the germline sequence, so it may reflect a read error. These data are taken from a study of blood T cell repertoires in COVID-19. Study-level information: In each case, the material was cDNA or gDNA derived from T cells, B-cell-depleted T cells, or PBMCs.

Some clones are missing from TCRdb's copy, which holds only in-frame ones; the method was immunoSEQ multiplex PCR. The data hold some 170,000 clones, with approximately 84% observed a single time. Per germline, CDR1 SGHTS and CDR2 YDEGEE. CDR3 length: 16 amino acids. The chain uses TRBV5-8 and TRBJ2-7; perhaps TRBD1 as D (6 bases). This clonotype originated in a human donor with acute COVID-19. The donor label of this sample is uncertain. The sequencing sample was made of PBMCs or T cells enriched from blood (not recorded which). The CDR3 loop reads CASSLGAGVHPYEQYF. The CDR3 region has the DNA TGTGCCAGCAGTTTGGGGGCAGGGGTCCATCCCTACGAGCAGTACTTC.